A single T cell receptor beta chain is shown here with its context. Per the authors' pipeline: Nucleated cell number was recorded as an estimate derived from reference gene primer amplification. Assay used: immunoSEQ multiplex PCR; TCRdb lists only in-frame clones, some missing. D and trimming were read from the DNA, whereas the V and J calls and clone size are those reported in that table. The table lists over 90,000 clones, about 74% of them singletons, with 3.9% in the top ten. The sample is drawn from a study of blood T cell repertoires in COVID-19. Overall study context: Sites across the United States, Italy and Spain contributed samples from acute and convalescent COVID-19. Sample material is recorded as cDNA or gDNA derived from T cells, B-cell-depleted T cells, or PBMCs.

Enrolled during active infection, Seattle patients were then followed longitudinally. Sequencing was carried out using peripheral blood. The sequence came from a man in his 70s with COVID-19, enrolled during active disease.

CDR3 nucleotides: TGTGCCAGCAGCCAGACAGGGGGCTATGGCTACACCTTC. It codes for CASSQTGGYGYTF. J is TRBJ1-2 and V is TRBV13, with 9 bases fitting TRBD1. This CDR3 comprises 13 residues. Looked up from germline, CDR1 is PRHDT and CDR2 is FYEKMQ (reference sequence). The V and J ends lost 5 bases and 4 bases, in that order; junction bases with no gene match: 2.